This passage covers 6 T cell receptor beta chains from one sample sequenced in a study of T cell changes during pregnancy in multiple sclerosis. Method: immunoSEQ multiplex PCR; TCRdb's copy keeps in-frame clones and lacks some. The profile covers 35,000 to 45,000 clones, with approximately 87% appearing a single time and roughly 4.5% taken by the ten largest. The sequencing used peripheral blood, collected in the second trimester of pregnancy. These receptors were obtained from a female donor in good health, enrolled as a control in a pregnancy study.

This clone showed up just a few times. The chain combines TRBV27 with TRBJ2-1; D possibly corresponds to TRBD1 (7 bases). V lost 6 bases and J lost 2, with 29 bases in between. The CDR3 has 20 residues. CDR1 MNHEY and CDR2 SMNVEV come from the germline V gene (reference sequence). CDR3 region: CASRGGRTGLKPDPYNEQFF. Here the CDR3 DNA reads TGTGCCAGCAGGGGAGGACGGACAGGATTAAAACCCGACCCCTACAATGAGCAGTTCTTC.

This chain links TRBV6-1 with TRBJ2-2; 9 nucleotides agree with TRBD1. Germline V gene sequence: CDR1 MNHNS, CDR2 SASEGT. V trimming: 3 bases; J trimming: 6 bases; junction bases outside the gene matches: 5. The CDR3 is made up of 15 amino acids. CDR3 residues: CASSEGDRVAGELFF. The CDR3 DNA sequence: TGTGCCAGCAGTGAGGGGGACAGGGTGGCCGGGGAGCTGTTTTTT.

The V gene is TRBV5-4, the J gene TRBJ2-7; D unresolved. CDR3 length: 13 residues. Germline V gives CDR1 SGHNT, CDR2 YYREEE (reference sequence). V was cut by 3 bases and J by 0 bases, with 7 bases left in between. CDR3 coding DNA: TGTGCCAGCAGCTCCGGTAGCTCCTACGAGCAGTACTTC. Translating gives CASSSGSSYEQYF.

The chain recombines TRBV2 with TRBJ2-1, with 8 bases fitting TRBD2. Germline CDR1 and CDR2: SNHLY and FYNNEI. V trimming: 3 bases; J trimming: 14 bases; junction bases outside the gene matches: 6. The CDR3 is 12 residues long. The CDR3 coding sequence is TGTGCCAGCAGTGATACCGGGAGGGACGAGTTCTTC. Its protein product is CASSDTGRDEFF.

The J gene is TRBJ1-6, the V gene TRBV25-1, with 7 bases aligning to TRBD1. The CDR3 totals 15 residues. Germline V lookup: CDR1 MGHDK, CDR2 SYGVNS. The trim removed 8 bases at V and 4 bases at J, leaving 8 bases unmatched. In DNA form, the CDR3 reads TGTGCCAGCGGGGCAGGGGGGATTTATAATTCACCCCTCCACTTT. As protein: CASGAGGIYNSPLHF. Using reference TRBV25-1 and TRBJ1-6 for the parts outside the CDR3, the full variable domain is EADIYQTPRYLVIGTGKKITLECSQTMGHDKMYWYQQDPGMELHLIHYSYGVNSTEKGDLSSESTVSRIRTEHFPLTLESARPSHTSQYLCASGAGGIYNSPLHFGNGTRLTVT.

This sequence joins TRBV29-1 and TRBJ2-2; weak D call: TRBD1 (8 bases). Germline CDR1 reads SQVTM; CDR2 reads ANQGSEA. Trimming shortened V by 8 bases and J by 4 bases, and 14 bases separated the two germline ends. The CDR3 totals 13 residues. The CDR3 DNA is TGCAGCTTCACAGGGGGGGGCACCGGGGAGCTGTTTTTT. It specifies CSFTGGGTGELFF.